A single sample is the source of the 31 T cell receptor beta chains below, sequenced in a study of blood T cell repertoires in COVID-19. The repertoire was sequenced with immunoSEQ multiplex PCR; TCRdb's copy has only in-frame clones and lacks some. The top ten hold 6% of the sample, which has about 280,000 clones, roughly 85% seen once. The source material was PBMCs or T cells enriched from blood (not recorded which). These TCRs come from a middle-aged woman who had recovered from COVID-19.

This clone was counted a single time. The CDR3 sequence is CASSLQLAGDYEQYF. The CDR3 region has the DNA TGTGCCAGCAGTTTACAGCTAGCGGGAGACTACGAGCAGTACTTC. The chain recombines TRBV27 with TRBJ2-7, with 10 bases matching TRBD2. Germline V gene lookup returns CDR1 MNHEY and CDR2 SMNVEV (reference sequence). The V and J ends lost 2 bases and 3 bases, in that order; junction bases with no gene match: 4. CDR3 length: 15 amino acids.

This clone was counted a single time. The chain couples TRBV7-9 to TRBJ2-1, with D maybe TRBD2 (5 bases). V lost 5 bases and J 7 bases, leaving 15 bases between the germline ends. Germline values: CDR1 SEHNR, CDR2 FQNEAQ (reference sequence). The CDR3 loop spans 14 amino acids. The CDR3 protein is CASSPQALANEQFF. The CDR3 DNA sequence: TGTGCCAGCAGCCCCCAGGCTCTAGCAAATGAGCAGTTCTTC.

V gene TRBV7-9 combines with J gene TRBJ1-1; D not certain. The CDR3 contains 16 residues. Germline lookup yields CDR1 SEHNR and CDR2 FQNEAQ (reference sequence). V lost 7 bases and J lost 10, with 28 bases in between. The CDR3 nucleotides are TGTGCCAGCACTCCAATTCAATACGGTTTGAGGTCTGGAGCTTTCTTT. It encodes CASTPIQYGLRSGAFF. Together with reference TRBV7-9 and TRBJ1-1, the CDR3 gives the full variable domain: DTGVSQNPRHKITKRGQNVTFRCDPISEHNRLYWYRQTLGQGPEFLTYFQNEAQLEKSRLLSDRFSAERPKGSFSTLEIQRTEQGDSAMYLCASTPIQYGLRSGAFFGQGTRLTVV.

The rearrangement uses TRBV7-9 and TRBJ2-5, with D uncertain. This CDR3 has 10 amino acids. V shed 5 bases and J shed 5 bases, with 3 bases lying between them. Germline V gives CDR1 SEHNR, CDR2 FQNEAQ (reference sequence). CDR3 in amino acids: CASSLETQYF. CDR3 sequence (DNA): TGTGCCAGCAGCCTGGAGACCCAGTACTTC.

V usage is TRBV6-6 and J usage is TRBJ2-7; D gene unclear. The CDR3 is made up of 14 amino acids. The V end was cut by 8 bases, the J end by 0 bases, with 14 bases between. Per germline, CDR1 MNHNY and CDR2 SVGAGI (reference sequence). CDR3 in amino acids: CASRTSVSSYEQYF. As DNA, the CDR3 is TGTGCCAGCCGTACCTCGGTAAGCTCCTACGAGCAGTACTTC.

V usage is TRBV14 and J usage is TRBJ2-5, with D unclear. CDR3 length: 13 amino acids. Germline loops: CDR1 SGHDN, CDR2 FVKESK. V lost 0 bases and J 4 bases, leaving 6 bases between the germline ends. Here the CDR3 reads CASSQDFRETQYF. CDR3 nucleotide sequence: TGTGCCAGCAGCCAAGATTTCCGAGAGACCCAGTACTTC. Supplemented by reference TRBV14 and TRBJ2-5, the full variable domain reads EAGVTQFPSHSVIEKGQTVTLRCDPISGHDNLYWYRRVMGKEIKFLLHFVKESKQDESGMPNNRFLAERTGGTYSTLKVQPAELEDSGVYFCASSQDFRETQYFGPGTRLLVL.

The CDR3 nucleotides read TGTGCCAGCAGTAGCGGGAGAACTTCCTACAATGAGCAGTTCTTC. Translation gives CASSSGRTSYNEQFF. This chain uses TRBV2 with TRBJ2-1; TRBD2 aligns across 8 bases. Unmatched junction bases numbered 4, after V lost 5 bases and J lost 1 base. Germline loops: CDR1 SNHLY, CDR2 FYNNEI. The CDR3 spans 15 residues.

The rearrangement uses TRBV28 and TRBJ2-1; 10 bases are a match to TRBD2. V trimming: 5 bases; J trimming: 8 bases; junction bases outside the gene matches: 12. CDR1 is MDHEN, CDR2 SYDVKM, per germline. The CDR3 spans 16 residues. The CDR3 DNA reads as TGTGCCAGCAGTAACGCCCCCCCTAGCGGGAGACATGAGCAGTTCTTC. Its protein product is CASSNAPPSGRHEQFF.

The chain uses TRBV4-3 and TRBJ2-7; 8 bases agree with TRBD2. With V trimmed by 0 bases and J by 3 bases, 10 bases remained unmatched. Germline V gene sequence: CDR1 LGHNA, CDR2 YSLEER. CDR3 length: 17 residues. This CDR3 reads CASSQDRKTSAHYEQYF. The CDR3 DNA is TGCGCCAGCAGCCAAGATCGGAAGACTAGCGCTCACTACGAGCAGTACTTC.

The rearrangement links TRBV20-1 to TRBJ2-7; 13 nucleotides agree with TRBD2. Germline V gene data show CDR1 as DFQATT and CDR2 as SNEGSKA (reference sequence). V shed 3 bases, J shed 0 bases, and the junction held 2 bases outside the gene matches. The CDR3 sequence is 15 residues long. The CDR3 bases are TGCAGTGCTAGTACTAGCGGGAGGGCCTCCTACGAGCAGTACTTC. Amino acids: CSASTSGRASYEQYF.

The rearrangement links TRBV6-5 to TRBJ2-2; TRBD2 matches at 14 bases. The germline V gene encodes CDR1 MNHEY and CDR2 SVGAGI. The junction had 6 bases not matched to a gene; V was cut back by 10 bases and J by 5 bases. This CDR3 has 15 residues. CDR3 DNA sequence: TGTGCCACCGAGGGACTAGCGGGGGAGACCGGGGAGCTGTTTTTT. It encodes CATEGLAGETGELFF.

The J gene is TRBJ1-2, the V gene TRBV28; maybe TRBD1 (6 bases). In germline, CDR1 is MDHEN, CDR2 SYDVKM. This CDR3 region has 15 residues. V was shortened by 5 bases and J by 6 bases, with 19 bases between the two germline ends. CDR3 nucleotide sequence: TGTGCCAGCAGTATACTAATGATACAGGGCGATGGCTACACCTTC. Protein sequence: CASSILMIQGDGYTF.

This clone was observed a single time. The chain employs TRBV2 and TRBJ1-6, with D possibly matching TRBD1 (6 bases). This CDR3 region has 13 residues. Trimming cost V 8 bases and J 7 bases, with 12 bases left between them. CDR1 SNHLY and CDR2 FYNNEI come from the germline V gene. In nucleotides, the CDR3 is TGTGCCAGCCTCAGGGGCGGAAATTCACCCCTCCACTTT. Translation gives CASLRGGNSPLHF.

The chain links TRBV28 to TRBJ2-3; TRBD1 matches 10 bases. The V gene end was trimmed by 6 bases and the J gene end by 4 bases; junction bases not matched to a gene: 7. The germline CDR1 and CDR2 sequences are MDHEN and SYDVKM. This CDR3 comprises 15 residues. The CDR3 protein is CASREDRGVPDTQYF. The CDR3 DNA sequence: TGTGCCAGCAGGGAGGACAGGGGGGTTCCAGATACGCAGTATTTT.

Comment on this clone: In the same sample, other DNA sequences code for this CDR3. CDR3 sequence reads: CASSPSGTPYEQYF. In DNA form, the CDR3 reads TGTGCCAGCTCGCCTAGCGGGACGCCCTACGAGCAGTACTTC. V usage is TRBV18 and J usage is TRBJ2-7; 9 positions agree with TRBD2. Trimming cost V 6 bases and J 2 bases; bases outside gene matches: 5. Per germline, CDR1 KGHSH and CDR2 LQKENI. This CDR3 is built from 14 residues.

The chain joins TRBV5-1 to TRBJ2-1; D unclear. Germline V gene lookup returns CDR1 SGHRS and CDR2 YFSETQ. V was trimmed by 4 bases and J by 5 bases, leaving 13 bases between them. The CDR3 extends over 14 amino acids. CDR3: CASSNAYANNEQFF. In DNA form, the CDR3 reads TGCGCCAGCAGCAACGCGTACGCTAACAATGAGCAGTTCTTC.

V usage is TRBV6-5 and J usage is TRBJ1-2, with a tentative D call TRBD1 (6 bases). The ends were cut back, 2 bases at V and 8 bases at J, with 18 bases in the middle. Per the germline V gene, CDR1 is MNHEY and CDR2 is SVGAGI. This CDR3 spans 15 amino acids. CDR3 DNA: TGTGCCAGCAGTTACAACCAGGGGTCTAGGGGAGGCTACACCTTC. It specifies CASSYNQGSRGGYTF.

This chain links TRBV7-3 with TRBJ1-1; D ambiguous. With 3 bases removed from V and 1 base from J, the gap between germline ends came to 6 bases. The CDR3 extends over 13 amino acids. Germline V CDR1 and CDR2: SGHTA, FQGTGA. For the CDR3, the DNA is TGTGCCAGCAGCTTTCCAGGGAACACTGAAGCTTTCTTT. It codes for CASSFPGNTEAFF.

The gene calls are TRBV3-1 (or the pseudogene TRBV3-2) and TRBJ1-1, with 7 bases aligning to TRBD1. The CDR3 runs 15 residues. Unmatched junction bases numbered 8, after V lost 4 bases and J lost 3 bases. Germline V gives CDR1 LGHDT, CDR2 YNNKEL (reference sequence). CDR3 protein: CASSRYLTGHTEAFF. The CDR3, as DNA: TGTGCCAGCAGCCGGTACCTGACAGGGCACACTGAAGCTTTCTTT.

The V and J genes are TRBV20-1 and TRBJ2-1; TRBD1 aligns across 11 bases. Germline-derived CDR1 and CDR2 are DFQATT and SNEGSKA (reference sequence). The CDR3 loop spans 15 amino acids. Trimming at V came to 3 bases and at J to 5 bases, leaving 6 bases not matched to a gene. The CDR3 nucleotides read TGCAGTGCTAGTGGGGGGACAGGGGGTAACAATGAGCAGTTCTTC. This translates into CSASGGTGGNNEQFF.

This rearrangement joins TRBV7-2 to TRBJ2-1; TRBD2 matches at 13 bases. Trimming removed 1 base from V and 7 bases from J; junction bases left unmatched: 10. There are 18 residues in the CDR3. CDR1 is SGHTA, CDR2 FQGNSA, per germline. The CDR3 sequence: CASSLVLAGGPGGNEQFF. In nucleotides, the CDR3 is TGTGCCAGCAGCTTAGTACTAGCGGGAGGGCCAGGGGGGAATGAGCAGTTCTTC. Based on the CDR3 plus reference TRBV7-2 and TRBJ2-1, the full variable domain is GAGVSQSPSNKVTEKGKDVELRCDPISGHTALYWYRQSLGQGLEFLIYFQGNSAPDKSGLPSDRFSAERTGGSVSTLTIQRTQQEDSAVYLCASSLVLAGGPGGNEQFFGPGTRLTVL.

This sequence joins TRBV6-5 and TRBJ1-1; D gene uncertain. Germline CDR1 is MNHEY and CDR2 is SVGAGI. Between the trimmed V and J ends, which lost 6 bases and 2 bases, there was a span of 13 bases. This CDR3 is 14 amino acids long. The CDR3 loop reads CASRGGGGNTEAFF. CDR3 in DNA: TGTGCCAGCAGGGGAGGAGGAGGAAACACTGAAGCTTTCTTT.

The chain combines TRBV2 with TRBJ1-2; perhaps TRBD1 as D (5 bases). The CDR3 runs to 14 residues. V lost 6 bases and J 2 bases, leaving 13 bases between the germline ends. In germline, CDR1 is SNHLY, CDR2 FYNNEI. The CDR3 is CASRARGVNYGYTF. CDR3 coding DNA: TGTGCCAGCAGAGCCCGGGGGGTGAACTATGGCTACACCTTC.

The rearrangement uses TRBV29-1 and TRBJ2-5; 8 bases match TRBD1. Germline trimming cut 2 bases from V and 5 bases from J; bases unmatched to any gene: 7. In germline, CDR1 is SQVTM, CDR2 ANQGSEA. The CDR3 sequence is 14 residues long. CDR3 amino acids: CSVESGGGFETQYF. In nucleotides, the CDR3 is TGCAGCGTTGAATCAGGGGGCGGTTTTGAGACCCAGTACTTC.

CDR3 coding DNA: TGTGCCAGTAGTTCCTGGGAGGACGGTATGACAGATACGCAGTATTTT. Protein: CASSSWEDGMTDTQYF. V gene TRBV19 combines with J gene TRBJ2-3, with D possibly TRBD2 on 6 matching bases. The CDR3 is 16 amino acids. The V gene lost 5 bases and the J gene lost 3 bases, with 18 bases spanning the gap. From germline, CDR1 is LNHDA and CDR2 SQIVND (reference sequence).

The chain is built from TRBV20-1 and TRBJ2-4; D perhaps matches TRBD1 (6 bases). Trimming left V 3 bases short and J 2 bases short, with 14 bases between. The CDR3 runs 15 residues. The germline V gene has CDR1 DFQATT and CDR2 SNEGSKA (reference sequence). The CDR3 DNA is TGCAGTGCTAGTTTGGTCAGGGGTACCAAAAACATTCAGTACTTC. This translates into CSASLVRGTKNIQYF.

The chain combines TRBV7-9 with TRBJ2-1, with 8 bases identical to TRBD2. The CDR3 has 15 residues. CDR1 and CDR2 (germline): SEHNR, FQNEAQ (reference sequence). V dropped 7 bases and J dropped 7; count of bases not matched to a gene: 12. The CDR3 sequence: CASIITSGGTNEQFF. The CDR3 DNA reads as TGTGCCAGCATTATTACTAGCGGAGGTACTAATGAGCAGTTCTTC.

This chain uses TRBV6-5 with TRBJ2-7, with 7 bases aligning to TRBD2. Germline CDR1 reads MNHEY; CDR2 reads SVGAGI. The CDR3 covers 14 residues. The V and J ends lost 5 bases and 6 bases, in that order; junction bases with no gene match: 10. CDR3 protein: CASSRDGGRSEQYF. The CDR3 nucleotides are TGTGCCAGCAGTAGGGATGGCGGGAGAAGCGAGCAGTACTTC.

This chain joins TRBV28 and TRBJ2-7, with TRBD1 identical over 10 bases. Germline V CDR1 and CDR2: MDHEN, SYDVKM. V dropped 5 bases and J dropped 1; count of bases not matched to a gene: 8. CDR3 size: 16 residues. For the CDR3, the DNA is TGTGCCAGCAGTCAAGTCCCGGGACAGGGGTCCTACGAGCAGTACTTC. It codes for CASSQVPGQGSYEQYF.

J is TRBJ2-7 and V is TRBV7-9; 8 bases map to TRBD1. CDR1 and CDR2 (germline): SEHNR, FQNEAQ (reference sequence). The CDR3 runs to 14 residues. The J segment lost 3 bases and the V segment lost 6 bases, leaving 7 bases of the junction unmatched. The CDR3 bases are TGTGCCAGCAGACTTGGACAGGGACACTACGAGCAGTACTTC. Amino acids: CASRLGQGHYEQYF.

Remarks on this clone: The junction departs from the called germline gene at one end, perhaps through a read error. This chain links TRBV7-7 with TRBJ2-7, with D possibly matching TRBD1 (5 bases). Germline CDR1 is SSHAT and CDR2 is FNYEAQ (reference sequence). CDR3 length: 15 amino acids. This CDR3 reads CASSFPRAARYEQYF. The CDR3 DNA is TGTGCTAGCAGCTTTCCCAGGGCGGCAAGGTACGAGCAGTACTTC.